A selection of T cell receptor beta chains follows, all from one sample in a study of blood T cell repertoires in COVID-19. Repertoires were generated with immunoSEQ multiplex PCR, while TCRdb's copy carries only in-frame clones and drops some. The table shows approximately 76,000 clones, with 65% to 90% occurring only once. The sample was peripheral blood. The receptors derive from a woman aged 60-75 years with acute or convalescent COVID-19. CDR3s include the opening cysteine and the closing phenylalanine or tryptophan. Each record gives: CDR3 length, V gene, clone size, D gene, J gene, CDR3 DNA, CDR3 protein. D genes are given only for firm matches. For some rows the clone size is stated as once, few or many, or as a class when expanded; others skip it.

len: 16
v_gene: TRBV5-5
abundance: NA
d_gene: TRBD1
j_gene: TRBJ1-2
CDR3nt: TGTGCCAGCAGCCCCCCAGCGGGGACAGGGGTTCGAGGCTACACCTTC
CDR3aa: CASSPPAGTGVRGYTF

len: 15
v_gene: TRBV6-5
abundance: NA
d_gene: NA
j_gene: TRBJ1-6
CDR3nt: TGTGCCAGCAGGGTAGGAGTGGAGGGTAACTCACCCCTCCACTTT
CDR3aa: CASRVGVEGNSPLHF

len: 17
v_gene: TRBV24-1
abundance: NA
d_gene: NA
j_gene: TRBJ1-1
CDR3nt: TGTGCCACCAGTGATCGGAACAGGGCCACTATGAACACTGAAGCTTTCTTT
CDR3aa: CATSDRNRATMNTEAFF

len: 15
v_gene: TRBV5-1
abundance: NA
d_gene: TRBD2
j_gene: TRBJ2-3
CDR3nt: TGCGCCAGCAGTTTAGCGGGGGGGCAGACAGATACGCAGTATTTT
CDR3aa: CASSLAGGQTDTQYF

len: 15
v_gene: TRBV29-1
abundance: NA
d_gene: NA
j_gene: TRBJ1-2
CDR3nt: TGCAGCGTTGAAGTAGCAGACAGGACCCCTATTCGCTACACCTTC
CDR3aa: CSVEVADRTPIRYTF

len: 14
v_gene: TRBV19
abundance: NA
d_gene: NA
j_gene: TRBJ2-2
CDR3nt: TGTGCCAGTAGTATCGCAGGGGTTACCGGGGAGCTGTTTTTT
CDR3aa: CASSIAGVTGELFF

len: 16
v_gene: TRBV5-1
abundance: NA
d_gene: TRBD1
j_gene: TRBJ2-3
CDR3nt: TGCGCCAGCACCCGGGACGGGACAGGGGACACAGATACGCAGTATTTT
CDR3aa: CASTRDGTGDTDTQYF

len: 15
v_gene: TRBV5-4
abundance: NA
d_gene: TRBD1
j_gene: TRBJ1-1
CDR3nt: TGTGCCAGCAGGGCGGGACAGGGGGCGTCTTTTGAAGCTTTCTTT
CDR3aa: CASRAGQGASFEAFF

len: 12
v_gene: TRBV18
abundance: NA
d_gene: NA
j_gene: TRBJ2-5
CDR3nt: TGTGCCAGCTCACGAGTGGTAGAGACCCAGTACTTC
CDR3aa: CASSRVVETQYF

len: 17
v_gene: TRBV6-1
abundance: once
d_gene: TRBD2
j_gene: TRBJ2-2
CDR3nt: TGTGCCAGCAGTGGCCGTAGACTAGCGGGGGGGAGCGGGGAGCTGTTTTTT
CDR3aa: CASSGRRLAGGSGELFF

len: 15
v_gene: TRBV4-2
abundance: NA
d_gene: NA
j_gene: TRBJ1-1
CDR3nt: TGTGCCAGCAGCCACCGAGGGGCGGGGGGCACTGAAGCTTTCTTT
CDR3aa: CASSHRGAGGTEAFF

len: 15
v_gene: TRBV7-3
abundance: NA
d_gene: TRBD1
j_gene: TRBJ1-1
CDR3nt: TGTGCCAGCAGCCACAACGCGGACAGGGCCACTGAAGCTTTCTTT
CDR3aa: CASSHNADRATEAFF

len: 15
v_gene: TRBV6-4
abundance: NA
d_gene: TRBD2
j_gene: TRBJ2-7
CDR3nt: TGTGCCAGCAGCGCCGCGGGGGGCGGTACCTACGAGCAGTACTTC
CDR3aa: CASSAAGGGTYEQYF

len: 14
v_gene: TRBV5-1
abundance: NA
d_gene: NA
j_gene: TRBJ2-1
CDR3nt: TGCGCCAGCAGCTTGGGCCAGTCCTACAATGAGCAGTTCTTC
CDR3aa: CASSLGQSYNEQFF